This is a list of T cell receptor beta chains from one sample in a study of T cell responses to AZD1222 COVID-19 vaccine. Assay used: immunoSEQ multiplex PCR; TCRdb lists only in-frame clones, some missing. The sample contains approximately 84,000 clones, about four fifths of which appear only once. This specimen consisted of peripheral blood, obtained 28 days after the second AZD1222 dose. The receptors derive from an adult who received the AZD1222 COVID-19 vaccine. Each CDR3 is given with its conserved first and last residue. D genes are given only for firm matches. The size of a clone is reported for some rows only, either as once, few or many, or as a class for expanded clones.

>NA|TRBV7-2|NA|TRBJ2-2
TGTGCCAGCAGCTACCCAGGGGCCGCGAGGGAGCTGTTTTTT
CASSYPGAARELFF
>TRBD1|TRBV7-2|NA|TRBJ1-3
TGTGCCAGCAGCTTGACAGGGGGCTCTGGAAACACCATATATTTT
CASSLTGGSGNTIYF
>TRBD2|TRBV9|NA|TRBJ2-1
TGTGCCAGCAGTCCTAGCGGGAGGGCCTACAATGAGCAGTTCTTC
CASSPSGRAYNEQFF
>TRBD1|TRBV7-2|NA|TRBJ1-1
TGTGCCAGCAGCCCACAAAGGGACAGGGTGACTGAAGCTTTCTTT
CASSPQRDRVTEAFF
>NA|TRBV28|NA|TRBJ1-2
TGTGCCAGCAGTCCAGGACTGACTAACTATGGCTACACCTTC
CASSPGLTNYGYTF
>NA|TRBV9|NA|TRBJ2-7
TGTGCCAGCAGCGTACAGGGTAACGACGAGCAGTACTTC
CASSVQGNDEQYF
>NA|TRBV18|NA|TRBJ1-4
TGTGCCAGCTCACCTGGAACCGGGACCGATAATGAAAAACTGTTTTTT
CASSPGTGTDNEKLFF
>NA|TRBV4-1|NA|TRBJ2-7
TGCGCCAGCAGCCAAGTAGGAGGGTCCCCCAGGGGTGGGTACTTC
CASSQVGGSPRGGYF
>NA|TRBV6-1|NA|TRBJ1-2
TGTGCCAGCAGTGAAAGGCGCCAGGCAGGCTACACCTTC
CASSERRQAGYTF
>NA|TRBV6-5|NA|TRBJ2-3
TGTGCCAGCAGGCCTTATTTAACGGATACGCAGTATTTT
CASRPYLTDTQYF
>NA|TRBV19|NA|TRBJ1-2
TGTGCCAGTAGACCTGGGTCCGGTAACTATGGCTACACCTTC
CASRPGSGNYGYTF
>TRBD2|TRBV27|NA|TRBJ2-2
TGTGCCAGCAGTGCCAGCGGGAGCGGAGGCGGGGAGCTGTTTTTT
CASSASGSGGGELFF
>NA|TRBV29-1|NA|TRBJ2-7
TGCAGCGTTGAAAAGGACAGTTCCTACGAGCAGTACTTC
CSVEKDSSYEQYF
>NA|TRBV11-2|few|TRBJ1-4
TGTGCCAGCAGCTTGTCGGGGCTATATGAAAAACTGTTTTTT
CASSLSGLYEKLFF
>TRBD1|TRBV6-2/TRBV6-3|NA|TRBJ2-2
TGTGCCAGCAGTAGGACAGGGGGTCTTAGCGGGCCGAACACCGGGGAGCTGTTTTTT
CASSRTGGLSGPNTGELFF
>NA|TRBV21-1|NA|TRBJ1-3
TGTGCCAGCAGCAAAGACCGAATGGGTGTTTCTGGAAACACCATATATTTT
CASSKDRMGVSGNTIYF
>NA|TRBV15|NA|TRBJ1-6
TGTGCCACCAGCAGAGGAGCCGGAGGACGTTCACCCCTCCACTTT
CATSRGAGGRSPLHF
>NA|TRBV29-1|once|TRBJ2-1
TGCAGCGTTGAAGATTGGGACAATGAGCAGTTCTTC
CSVEDWDNEQFF
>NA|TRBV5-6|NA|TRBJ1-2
TGTGCCAGCAGCCTAGGACCGACAGGCCAAGGGTATGGCTACACCTTC
CASSLGPTGQGYGYTF
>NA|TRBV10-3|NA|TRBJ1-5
TGTGCCATCAGGGCAGTTGGGGGGGATCAGCCCCAGCATTTT
CAIRAVGGDQPQHF